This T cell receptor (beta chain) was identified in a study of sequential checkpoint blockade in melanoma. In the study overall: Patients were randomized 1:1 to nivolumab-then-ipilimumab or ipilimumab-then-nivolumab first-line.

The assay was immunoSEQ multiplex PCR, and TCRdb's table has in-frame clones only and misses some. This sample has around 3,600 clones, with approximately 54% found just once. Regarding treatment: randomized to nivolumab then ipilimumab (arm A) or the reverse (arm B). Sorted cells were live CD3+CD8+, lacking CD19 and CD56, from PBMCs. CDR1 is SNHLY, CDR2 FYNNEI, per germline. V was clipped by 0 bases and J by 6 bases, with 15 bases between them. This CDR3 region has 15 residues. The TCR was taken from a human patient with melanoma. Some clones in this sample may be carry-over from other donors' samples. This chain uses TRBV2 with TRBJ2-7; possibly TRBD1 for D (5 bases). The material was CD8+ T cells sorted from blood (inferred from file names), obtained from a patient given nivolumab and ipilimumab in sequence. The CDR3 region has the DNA TGTGCCAGCAGTGAAGCAGGGGCCACACTCCGCGAGCAGTACTTC. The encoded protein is CASSEAGATLREQYF.